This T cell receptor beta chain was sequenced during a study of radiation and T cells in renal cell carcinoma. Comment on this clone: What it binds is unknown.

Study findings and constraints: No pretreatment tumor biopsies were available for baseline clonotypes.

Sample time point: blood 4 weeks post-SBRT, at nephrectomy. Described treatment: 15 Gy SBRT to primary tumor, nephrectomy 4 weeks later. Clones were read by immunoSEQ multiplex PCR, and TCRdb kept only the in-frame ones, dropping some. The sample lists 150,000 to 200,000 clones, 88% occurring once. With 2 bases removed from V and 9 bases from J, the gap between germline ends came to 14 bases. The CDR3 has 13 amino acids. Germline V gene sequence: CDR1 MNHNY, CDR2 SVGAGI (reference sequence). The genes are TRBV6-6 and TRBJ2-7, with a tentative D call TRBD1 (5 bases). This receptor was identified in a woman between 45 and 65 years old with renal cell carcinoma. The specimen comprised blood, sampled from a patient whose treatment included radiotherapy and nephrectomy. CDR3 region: CASSYEDTVGQYF. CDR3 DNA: TGTGCCAGCAGTTACGAGGACACTGTGGGGCAGTACTTC.